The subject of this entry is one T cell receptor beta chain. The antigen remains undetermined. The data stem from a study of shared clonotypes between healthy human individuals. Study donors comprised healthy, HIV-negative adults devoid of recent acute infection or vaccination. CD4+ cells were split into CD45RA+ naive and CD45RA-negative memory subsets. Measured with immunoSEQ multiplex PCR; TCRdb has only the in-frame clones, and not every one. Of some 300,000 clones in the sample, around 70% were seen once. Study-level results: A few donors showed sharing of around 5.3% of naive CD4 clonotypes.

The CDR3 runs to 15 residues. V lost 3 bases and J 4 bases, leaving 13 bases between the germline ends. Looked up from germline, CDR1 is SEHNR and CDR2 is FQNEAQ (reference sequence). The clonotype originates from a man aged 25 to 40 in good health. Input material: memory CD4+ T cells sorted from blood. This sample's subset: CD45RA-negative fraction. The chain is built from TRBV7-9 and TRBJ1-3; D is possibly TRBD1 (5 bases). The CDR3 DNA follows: TGTGCCAGCAGCTTGCAGGGAGTGGGAGGAAACACCATATATTTT. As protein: CASSLQGVGGNTIYF.